One sample yielded the 21 T cell receptor beta chains listed below, sequenced in a study of blood T cells in healthy people across ages. Sample-barcoded 5' priming and a J-beta primer mix drove a second PCR of 7 to 11 cycles. From the 5' RACE reads, TCRdb called clonotypes with MiXCR, one entry per CDR3 protein. The sample contains roughly 800,000 distinct CDR3 sequences, roughly 25% of which appear only once. The same data also went into a second study, on T cells of mothers and their children.

The specimen was blood. The receptors here all came from a boy younger than 18 in good health.

The rearrangement links TRBV6-5 to TRBJ2-4, with 9 bases matching TRBD1. CDR1 and CDR2 from the germline V gene are MNHEY and SVGAGI. V was clipped by 6 bases and J by 7 bases; unmatched bases: 10. The CDR3 contains 15 residues. CDR3 bases: TGTGCCAGCAGCCGCGGTTACAGGGGGCTGAACATTCAGTACTTC. Protein: CASSRGYRGLNIQYF.

This clonotype came up a few times. This sequence joins TRBV25-1 and TRBJ1-2; D unclear. The CDR3 runs 12 residues. The germline V gene has CDR1 MGHDK and CDR2 SYGVNS. Trimming cost V 3 bases and J 5 bases, with 7 bases left between them. The chain's CDR3 is CASSDKAYGYTF. The CDR3 DNA reads TGTGCCAGCAGTGACAAAGCGTATGGCTACACCTTC.

This clonotype has only a few counts. V is TRBV5-1 and J is TRBJ1-1; D gene uncertain. CDR1 and CDR2 from the germline V gene are SGHRS and YFSETQ. The V end lost 4 bases, the J end lost 4 bases, and 17 bases lay between the germline ends. The CDR3 sequence is 15 residues long. The CDR3 nucleotides are TGCGCCAGCAGCCCCCATGAGAGGGCTGGCACTGAAGCTTTCTTT. It is translated as CASSPHERAGTEAFF.

This clonotype has a handful of counts. This chain uses TRBV2 with TRBJ1-1, with TRBD1 matching 7 bases. CDR3 size: 16 residues. Trimming removed 2 bases from V and 0 bases from J; junction bases left unmatched: 6. Germline CDR1 is SNHLY and CDR2 is FYNNEI. CDR3 in DNA: TGTGCCAGCAGTGAAACAGGGGTTCCCCTGAACACTGAAGCTTTCTTT. Translating it yields CASSETGVPLNTEAFF.

The chain recombines TRBV5-8 with TRBJ2-3, with no clear D. V lost 2 bases to trimming and J lost 0 bases, with 16 bases between them. The CDR3 extends over 17 amino acids. Germline CDR1 is SGHTS and CDR2 is YDEGEE. The chain's CDR3 is CASSLKFMSPSTDTQYF. As DNA, the CDR3 is TGTGCCAGCAGCTTAAAATTCATGAGTCCCAGCACAGATACGCAGTATTTT.

The rearrangement uses TRBV10-3 and TRBJ2-6; D might be TRBD2 (6 bases). V was clipped by 6 bases and J by 0 bases, with 18 bases between them. The CDR3 runs 18 residues. In germline, CDR1 is ENHRY, CDR2 SYGVKD. CDR3 loop: CAIRQGGEGASGANVLTF. DNA for the CDR3: TGTGCCATCAGACAAGGCGGGGAAGGTGCCTCTGGGGCCAACGTCCTGACTTTC.

The chain joins TRBV7-9 to TRBJ2-2; TRBD2 aligns across 8 bases. Unmatched junction bases numbered 5, after V lost 2 bases and J lost 6 bases. The CDR3 has 15 residues. Per germline, CDR1 SEHNR and CDR2 FQNEAQ (reference sequence). DNA of the CDR3: TGTGCCAGCAGCTTACTGGCGGGGGGTTCCGGGGAGCTGTTTTTT. This translates into CASSLLAGGSGELFF.

This chain connects TRBV7-2 to TRBJ1-4; weak D call: TRBD1 (6 bases). The V gene lost 2 bases and the J gene lost 7 bases, with 20 bases spanning the gap. CDR3 size: 17 residues. Germline V gene sequence: CDR1 SGHTA, CDR2 FQGNSA. The CDR3 loop is CASSLIPGGRGGEKLFF. In DNA form, the CDR3 reads TGTGCCAGCAGCTTAATCCCGGGGGGCAGGGGAGGTGAAAAACTGTTTTTT.

The chain joins TRBV5-1 to TRBJ2-5, with 14 positions matching TRBD2. Unmatched junction bases numbered 6, after V lost 9 bases and J lost 5 bases. The CDR3 spans 14 residues. Germline V gene sequence: CDR1 SGHRS, CDR2 YFSETQ. In DNA, the CDR3 is TGCGCCACCGGGACTAGCGGGAGCCACGAGACCCAGTACTTC. Its protein product is CATGTSGSHETQYF.

This clonotype appeared a few times. This sequence joins TRBV10-3 and TRBJ1-1; a weak D match, TRBD1 (5 bases). The germline V gene has CDR1 ENHRY and CDR2 SYGVKD. This CDR3 comprises 15 residues. Trimming removed 2 bases at V and 3 bases at J, with 13 bases between. The CDR3: CAISEVWGDYTEAFF. DNA for the CDR3: TGTGCCATCAGTGAGGTCTGGGGCGACTACACTGAAGCTTTCTTT.

This clonotype appeared a few times. The gene calls are TRBV7-3 and TRBJ1-4; 8 nucleotides agree with TRBD1. The CDR3 sequence is 15 residues long. Germline V gene lookup returns CDR1 SGHTA and CDR2 FQGTGA. V dropped 5 bases and J dropped 5; count of bases not matched to a gene: 7. The CDR3 region is CASSPTGGENEKLFF. The CDR3 DNA reads as TGTGCCAGCAGCCCAACAGGGGGGGAAAATGAAAAACTGTTTTTT. Filled out from reference TRBV7-3 and TRBJ1-4, the complete variable domain reads GAGVSQTPSNKVTEKGKYVELRCDPISGHTALYWYRQSLGQGPEFLIYFQGTGAADDSGLPNDRFFAVRPEGSVSTLKIQRTERGDSAVYLCASSPTGGENEKLFFGSGTQLSVL.

The chain employs TRBV5-1 and TRBJ2-2; TRBD2 is a possible D gene (6 bases). V was clipped by 3 bases and J by 3 bases, with 12 bases between them. CDR1 SGHRS and CDR2 YFSETQ come from the germline V gene. The length of the CDR3 is 15 residues. The CDR3 nucleotides read TGCGCCAGCAGCTGGACGGGGGACTACACCGGGGAGCTGTTTTTT. It translates to CASSWTGDYTGELFF. Looking up the rest from reference TRBV5-1 and TRBJ2-2 gives the full variable domain: KAGVTQTPRYLIKTRGQQVTLSCSPISGHRSVSWYQQTPGQGLQFLFEYFSETQRNKGNFPGRFSGRQFSNSRSEMNVSTLELGDSALYLCASSWTGDYTGELFFGEGSRLTVL.

This clonotype was observed a handful of times. The chain has TRBV11-2 and TRBJ1-2; weak D call: TRBD1 (6 bases). This CDR3 contains 14 residues. Trimming left V 1 base short and J 8 bases short, with 14 bases between. The germline V gene has CDR1 SGHAT and CDR2 FQNNGV. CDR3 DNA: TGTGCCAGCAGCTTAGTTGGGGGGGCGCAGGGCTACACCTTC. Encoded protein: CASSLVGGAQGYTF. The variable domain in full, with the rest retrieved from reference TRBV11-2 and TRBJ1-2, is EAGVAQSPRYKIIEKRQSVAFWCNPISGHATLYWYQQILGQGPKLLIQFQNNGVVDDSQLPKDRFSAERLKGVDSTLKIQPAKLEDSAVYLCASSLVGGAQGYTFGSGTRLTVV.

This clonotype was counted between two and nine times. The chain uses TRBV12-3 or TRBV12-4 and TRBJ2-3; the D is unclear. With 2 bases removed from V and 0 bases from J, the gap between germline ends came to 9 bases. The length of the CDR3 is 15 residues. The CDR3 DNA reads TGTGCCAGCAGTTTAAGACATTCTAGCACAGATACGCAGTATTTT. It is translated as CASSLRHSSTDTQYF.

This clonotype was counted a few times. The V gene is TRBV7-3, the J gene TRBJ2-5; D perhaps matches TRBD2 (6 bases). The DNA end is a closer match to TRBJ2-1, so the J assignment may be wrong. Germline V gives CDR1 SGHTA, CDR2 FQGTGA. The CDR3 is made up of 14 amino acids. The DNA for the CDR3 is TGTGCCAGCAGCTTAGCGGGGTTATCCAATGAGCAGTTCTTC. Residues: CASSLAGLSNEQFF.

This clonotype was observed a few times. This chain uses TRBV7-9 with TRBJ2-6, with a weak D call TRBD2 (6 bases). The CDR3 has 18 residues. V dropped 3 bases and J dropped 0 bases, with 15 bases sitting between them. Germline V lookup: CDR1 SEHNR, CDR2 FQNEAQ (reference sequence). The CDR3 loop reads CASSFHRGRTSGANVLTF. The CDR3 nucleotides read TGTGCCAGCAGCTTTCACCGGGGGAGGACCTCTGGGGCCAACGTCCTGACTTTC.

A few counts support this clonotype. This rearrangement joins TRBV6-5 to TRBJ1-1, with unresolved D. Trimming shortened V by 6 bases and J by 0 bases, and 8 bases separated the two germline ends. CDR1 is MNHEY and CDR2 is SVGAGI in the germline V gene. CDR3 length equals 13 residues. The CDR3: CASRITVNTEAFF. CDR3 nucleotides: TGTGCCAGCAGGATTACGGTGAACACTGAAGCTTTCTTT.

The CDR3 DNA reads as TGTGCCAGCAGTTCCCAAGGGGGCCCTGGAAACACCATATATTTT. Translated, it gives CASSSQGGPGNTIYF. The chain recombines TRBV7-3 with TRBJ1-3; 7 nucleotides agree with TRBD1. The CDR3 length is 15 residues. Trimming at V came to 6 bases and at J to 2 bases, leaving 7 bases not matched to a gene. Germline-derived CDR1 and CDR2 are SGHTA and FQGTGA.

The V and J genes are TRBV7-9 and TRBJ2-4, with TRBD1 as a possible D gene (6 bases). The CDR3 loop spans 17 amino acids. The V and J ends lost 5 bases and 2 bases respectively, with 19 bases between them. Germline V gene sequence: CDR1 SEHNR, CDR2 FQNEAQ (reference sequence). The CDR3 loop is CASSTKQGILPKNIQYF. In nucleotides, the CDR3 is TGTGCCAGCAGCACCAAACAGGGAATCCTACCCAAAAACATTCAGTACTTC.

This chain connects TRBV25-1 to TRBJ1-1; D might be TRBD1 (5 bases). Germline loops: CDR1 MGHDK, CDR2 SYGVNS. The CDR3 is 13 amino acids. Trimming shortened V by 5 bases and J by 8 bases, and 15 bases separated the two germline ends. The DNA of the CDR3 is TGTGCCAGCAGTCCGGGACTTATCGCGGAAGCTTTCTTT. Protein sequence: CASSPGLIAEAFF.

The rearrangement uses TRBV9 and TRBJ1-2; D unresolved. CDR3 length: 13 residues. Germline V lookup: CDR1 SGDLS, CDR2 YYNGEE. With 3 bases removed from V and 3 bases from J, the gap between germline ends came to 9 bases. The CDR3 DNA is TGTGCCAGCAGCGAAATTGATGACTATGGCTACACCTTC. It codes for CASSEIDDYGYTF.